This T cell receptor beta chain was captured by sequencing in a study of blood T cell repertoires in COVID-19 (TCRdb year 2020). Study-wide context: Collaborator samples came from the United States, Italy and Spain and covered acute and convalescent phases of COVID-19. Nearly every sample came with metadata listing a de-identified subject ID, COVID-19 status, age in years and sex. A freely available public database, intended as a resource for researchers studying the immune response to SARS-CoV-2, is where the repertoires were released. Deeply sampled blood TCRbeta repertoires from subjects exposed to, actively infected with, or recovered from COVID-19 were included in the dataset. Where available, HLA class I and class II types were obtained from metadata supplied by the sample provider rather than from assay-based typing. Samples came from the ongoing ImmuneRACE study (first 160 participants) plus 1,254 subjects from 6 global collaborators. The prospective study material was composed of cDNA or gDNA derived from T cells, B-cell-depleted T cells, or PBMCs. General findings and caveats noted by the study authors: How much clinical and demographic metadata was included differed by source and by participant, and the metadata was provided uncurated.

The immunoSEQ Assay, a bias-controlled multiplex PCR, was used to amplify TCRbeta CDR3 regions from genomic DNA. Per the source publication's procedure: The number of nucleated cells in each sample was estimated by amplification of reference gene primers within the assay. To quantify the absolute abundance of each unique TCRbeta CDR3 rearrangement, sequence reads were collapsed and filtered. For each sample, productive Simpson clonality was calculated by taking the square root of Simpson's diversity index across productive rearrangements. TCRdb holds this immuneACCESS table with in-frame rearrangements only. Some clones are missing; in checked studies, unresolved V genes explain under half, and the rest has no known cause. V and J calls and clone size are copied from that table; D and trimming were computed from the DNA. Within this sample are 150,000 to 160,000 clones, with 75% to 95% of them counted one time only. The top ten hold about 0.55% of the sample.

Comment on this clone: Its antigen is currently not known. No clone much larger than this one lies a single base away; base qualities are absent.

Each collaborating institution followed its own protocols to collect whole blood in K2EDTA tubes. For TCRbeta analysis, collaborator samples were shipped as frozen whole blood, as isolated PBMCs, or as DNA extracted from either sample type. The CDR3 spans 13 residues, from the cysteine through the phenylalanine. Only the CDR3 region is kept as DNA, spanning 39 bases read in frame from base 1. The sequenced sample consisted of peripheral blood. This TCR came from a man aged 50-59 years with acute or convalescent COVID-19. This chain is built from TRBV7-5 and TRBJ1-1; the table's D call, TRBD1, has no DNA check behind it. TRBV7-5 constitutes a pseudogene. The CDR3 amino acid sequence is: CVRSQGGRTQAFF. The bases read TGTGTCAGAAGCCAAGGGGGCAGAACCCAAGCTTTCTTT.